This T cell receptor (beta chain) was recorded in a study of blood T cell repertoires in COVID-19. On the study more broadly: Material from acute and convalescent COVID-19 was sourced from the United States, Italy and Spain. T cells, B-cell-depleted T cells, or PBMCs supplied cDNA or gDNA.

The Seattle patients, enrolled during active infection, were followed longitudinally. The V gene lost 6 bases and the J gene lost 5 bases, with 14 bases spanning the gap. Per the germline V gene, CDR1 is MNHEY and CDR2 is SVGAGI. This CDR3 is built from 14 residues. In the authors' methods: It was from reference gene primer amplification that nucleated cell counts were estimated. Libraries were prepared by immunoSEQ multiplex PCR; TCRdb keeps only in-frame clonotypes and omits some of them. The D gene and trimming were derived from the DNA, and the V and J assignments and clone size from that table. The sample has 150,000 to 200,000 clones; 90% to 95% are singletons.

Material for sequencing was peripheral blood. This sequence originates from a woman aged 55-70 years with COVID-19, enrolled during active disease. The rearrangement links TRBV6-5 to TRBJ2-1, with TRBD1 as a possible D gene (6 bases). The CDR3 DNA reads TGTGCCAGCAGCACAGGGATGTGGAACAATGAGCAGTTCTTC. It encodes CASSTGMWNNEQFF.